The clone carrying this T cell receptor beta chain was observed a single time. The sample belongs to a study of blood T cell repertoires in COVID-19. Overall study: The samples span acute and convalescent COVID-19 from the United States, Italy and Spain. Nucleic acid was either cDNA or gDNA, and it came from T cells, B-cell-depleted T cells, or PBMCs.

The authors' processing: Using reference gene primer amplification, nucleated cell counts were estimated. Repertoires were generated with immunoSEQ multiplex PCR, while TCRdb's copy carries only in-frame clones and drops some. That table supplies the V and J calls and clone size; D and trimming were determined from the DNA. Among about 180,000 clones listed, nearly 90% were seen once. Unmatched junction bases numbered 6, after V lost 6 bases and J lost 6 bases. Germline V lookup: CDR1 MDHEN, CDR2 SYDVKM. The CDR3 length is 14 residues. The chain joins TRBV28 to TRBJ2-1; 9 bases align to TRBD2. The sequence derives from a man in his late teens or twenties who had recovered from COVID-19. The sample comprised peripheral blood. The DNA for the CDR3 is TGTGCCAGCAGGAATAGCGGGGGATCCAATGAGCAGTTCTTC. This encodes CASRNSGGSNEQFF.